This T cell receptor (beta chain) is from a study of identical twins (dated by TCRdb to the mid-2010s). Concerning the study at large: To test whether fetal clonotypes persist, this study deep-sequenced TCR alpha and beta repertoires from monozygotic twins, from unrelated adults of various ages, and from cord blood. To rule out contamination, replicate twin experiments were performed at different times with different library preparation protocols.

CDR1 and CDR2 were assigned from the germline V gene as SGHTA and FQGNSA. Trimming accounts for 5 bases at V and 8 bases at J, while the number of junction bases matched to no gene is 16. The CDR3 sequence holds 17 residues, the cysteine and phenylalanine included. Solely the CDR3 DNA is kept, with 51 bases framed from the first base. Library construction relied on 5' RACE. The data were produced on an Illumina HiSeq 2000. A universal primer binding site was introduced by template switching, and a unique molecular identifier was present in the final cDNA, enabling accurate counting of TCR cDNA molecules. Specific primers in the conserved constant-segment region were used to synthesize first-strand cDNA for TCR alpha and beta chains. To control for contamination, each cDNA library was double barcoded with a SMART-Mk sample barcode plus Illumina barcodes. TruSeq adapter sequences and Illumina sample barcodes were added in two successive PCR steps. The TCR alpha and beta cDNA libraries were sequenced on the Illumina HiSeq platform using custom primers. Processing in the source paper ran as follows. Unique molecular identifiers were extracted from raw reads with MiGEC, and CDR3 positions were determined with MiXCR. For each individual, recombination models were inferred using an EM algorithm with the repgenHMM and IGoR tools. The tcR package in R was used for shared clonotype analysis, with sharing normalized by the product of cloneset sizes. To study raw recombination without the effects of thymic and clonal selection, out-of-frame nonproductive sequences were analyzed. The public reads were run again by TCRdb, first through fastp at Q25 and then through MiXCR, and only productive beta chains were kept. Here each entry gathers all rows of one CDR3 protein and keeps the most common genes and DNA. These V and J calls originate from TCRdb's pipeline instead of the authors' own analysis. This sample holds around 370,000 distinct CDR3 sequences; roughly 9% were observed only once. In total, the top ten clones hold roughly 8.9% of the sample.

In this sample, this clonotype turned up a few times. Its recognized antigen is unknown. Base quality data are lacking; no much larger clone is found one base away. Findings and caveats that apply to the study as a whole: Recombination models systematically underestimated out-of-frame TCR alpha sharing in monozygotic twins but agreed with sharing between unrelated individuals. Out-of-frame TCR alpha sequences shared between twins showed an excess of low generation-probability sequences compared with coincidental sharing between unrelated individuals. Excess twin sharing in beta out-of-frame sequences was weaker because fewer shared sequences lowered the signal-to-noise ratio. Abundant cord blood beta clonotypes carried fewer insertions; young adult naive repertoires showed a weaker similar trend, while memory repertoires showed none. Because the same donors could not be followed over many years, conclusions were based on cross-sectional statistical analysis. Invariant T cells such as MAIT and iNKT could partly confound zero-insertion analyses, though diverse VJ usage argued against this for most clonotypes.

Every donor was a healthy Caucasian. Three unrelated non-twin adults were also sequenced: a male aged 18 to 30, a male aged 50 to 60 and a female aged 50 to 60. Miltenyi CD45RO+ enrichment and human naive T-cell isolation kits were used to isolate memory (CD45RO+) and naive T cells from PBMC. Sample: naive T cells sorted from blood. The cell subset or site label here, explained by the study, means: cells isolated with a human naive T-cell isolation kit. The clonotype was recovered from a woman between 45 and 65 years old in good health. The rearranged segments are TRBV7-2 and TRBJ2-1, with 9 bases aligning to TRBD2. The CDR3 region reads CASSPPRAGGRGDEQFF. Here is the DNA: TGTGCCAGCAGCCCCCCCAGGGCGGGAGGGCGAGGAGATGAGCAGTTCTTC.